What follows describes a single T cell receptor (beta chain). The antigen is undetermined. Only in-frame clones appear in the TCRdb table, and some are missing; sequencing was by immunoSEQ multiplex PCR. The data hold about 20,000 clones, with over 65% observed a single time. The data were obtained in a study of somatic mutations in cytotoxic T cells in rheumatoid arthritis. Study results and caveats: In about an eighth of the roughly 60 patients, the largest CD8+ clone exceeded 20% of CD8+ cells. In rheumatoid arthritis patients, the slight underrepresentation of TRBV07 was not adjusted for multiple comparisons.

The junction had 2 bases not matched to a gene; V was cut back by 0 bases and J by 2 bases. CDR1 is SGHTA and CDR2 is FQGTGA in the germline V gene. There are 15 residues in the CDR3. Using positive magnetic bead selection on an AutoMACS, CD4+ and CD8+ cells were isolated, after which their purity was checked by flow cytometry. The clonotype originates from a man aged 55 to 70 in good health. The genes are TRBV7-3 and TRBJ2-3; 7 bases fit TRBD2. Source material: CD8+ T cells sorted from blood. For the CDR3, the DNA is TGTGCCAGCAGCTTAACGGGGGGGGACACAGATACGCAGTATTTT. Translated, it gives CASSLTGGDTDTQYF.